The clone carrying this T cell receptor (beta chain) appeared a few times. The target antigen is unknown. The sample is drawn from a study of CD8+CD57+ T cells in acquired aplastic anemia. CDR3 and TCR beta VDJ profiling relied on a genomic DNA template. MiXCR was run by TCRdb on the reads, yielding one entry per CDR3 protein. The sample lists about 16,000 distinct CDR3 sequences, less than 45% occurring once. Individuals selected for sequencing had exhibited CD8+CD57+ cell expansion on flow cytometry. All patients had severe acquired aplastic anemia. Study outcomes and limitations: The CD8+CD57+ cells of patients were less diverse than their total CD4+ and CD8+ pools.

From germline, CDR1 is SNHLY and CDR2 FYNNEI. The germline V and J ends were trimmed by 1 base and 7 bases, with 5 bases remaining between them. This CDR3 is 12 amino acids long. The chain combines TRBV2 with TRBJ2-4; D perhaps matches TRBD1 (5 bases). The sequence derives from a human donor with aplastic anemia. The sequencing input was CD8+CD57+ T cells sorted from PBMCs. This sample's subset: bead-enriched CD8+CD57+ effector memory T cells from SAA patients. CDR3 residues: CASSEGQNIQYF. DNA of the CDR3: TGTGCCAGCAGTGAAGGACAGAACATTCAGTACTTC.